Presented here are 30 T cell receptor beta chains from one specimen sequenced in a study of T cells after yellow fever vaccination. From the 5' RACE reads, TCRdb called clonotypes with MiXCR, one entry per CDR3 protein. The table has 90,000 to 150,000 distinct CDR3 sequences, 7.2% seen once. Sample: CD4+ T cells sorted from PBMCs, taken around 45 days after the first yellow fever vaccination. These receptors came from a man between 18 and 29 years old who received the YFV17D yellow fever vaccine.

This clonotype was recorded a few times. V usage is TRBV7-2 and J usage is TRBJ2-3; D uncertain. Germline V gene lookup returns CDR1 SGHTA and CDR2 FQGNSA. Trimming took off 4 bases at V and 2 bases at J, with 7 bases between the two ends. The CDR3 length is 13 residues. Here the CDR3 reads CASSSTYTDTQYF. The CDR3 coding sequence is TGTGCCAGCAGCTCGACTTACACAGATACGCAGTATTTT.

This clonotype was recorded a few times. The gene calls are TRBV20-1 and TRBJ2-7, with 10 nucleotides matching TRBD2. The V and J ends lost 6 bases and 4 bases, in that order; junction bases with no gene match: 12. In germline, CDR1 is DFQATT, CDR2 SNEGSKA (reference sequence). This CDR3 contains 15 residues. The CDR3 DNA reads TGCAGTGCAACAACCAAGCGGGGGGGCCGATACGAGCAGTACTTC. As protein: CSATTKRGGRYEQYF.

At least ten counts were recorded for this clonotype. This chain connects TRBV27 to TRBJ2-2; TRBD1 matches 10 bases. V was clipped by 2 bases and J by 4 bases; unmatched bases: 4. Germline V gene lookup returns CDR1 MNHEY and CDR2 SMNVEV (reference sequence). This CDR3 comprises 16 residues. The DNA for the CDR3 is TGTGCCAGCAGTTTACCGGGACAGGGGTCCACCGGGGAGCTGTTTTTT. Its translation is CASSLPGQGSTGELFF.

The rearrangement joins TRBV11-2 to TRBJ2-3; 11 bases match TRBD1. After removal of 5 bases from V and 4 bases from J, the junction contained 14 bases not matched to a gene. Germline CDR1 reads SGHAT; CDR2 reads FQNNGV. The CDR3 spans 18 residues. The CDR3 region has the DNA TGTGCCAGCAGCCCACAATCTTCGGGACAGGGGGAAGCAGATACGCAGTATTTT. Protein product: CASSPQSSGQGEADTQYF.

This clonotype was counted ten times or more. The chain combines TRBV7-2 with TRBJ2-5, with TRBD1 matching 7 bases. The CDR3 spans 16 residues. Germline loops: CDR1 SGHTA, CDR2 FQGNSA. After removal of 1 base from V and 2 bases from J, the junction contained 7 bases not matched to a gene. The CDR3 DNA is TGTGCCAGCAGCTTAGATTGGGGCAGGGGGCAAGAGACCCAGTACTTC. Its protein is CASSLDWGRGQETQYF.

In this sample, this clonotype turned up many times. V usage is TRBV7-2 and J usage is TRBJ2-7, with D tentatively TRBD2 (6 bases). Deletions cut 0 bases from V and 4 bases from J, with 19 bases between. Germline V gene lookup returns CDR1 SGHTA and CDR2 FQGNSA. The CDR3 runs to 17 residues. The CDR3 coding sequence is TGTGCCAGCAGCTTAGCGTACCCGTACGGGAGAGGATACGAGCAGTACTTC. It translates to CASSLAYPYGRGYEQYF.

This clonotype was observed at least ten times. The gene calls are TRBV10-3 and TRBJ1-1, with 7 bases lining up with TRBD1. V trimming: 2 bases; J trimming: 5 bases; junction bases outside the gene matches: 5. Germline V gene lookup returns CDR1 ENHRY and CDR2 SYGVKD. There are 14 residues in the CDR3. The CDR3, as DNA: TGTGCCATCAGTGAGCGACAGGGAGGTACTGAAGCTTTCTTT. It yields the protein CAISERQGGTEAFF.

Ten or more counts support this clonotype. The rearrangement links TRBV20-1 to TRBJ1-5; TRBD1 might be the D (5 bases). The germline V and J ends were trimmed by 1 base and 3 bases, with 10 bases remaining between them. Germline loops: CDR1 DFQATT, CDR2 SNEGSKA (reference sequence). The CDR3 runs to 14 residues. CDR3 sequence (DNA): TGCAGTGCTAGAGCCGGGGCATACAATCAGCCCCAGCATTTT. Its translation is CSARAGAYNQPQHF.

A note on this clonotype: With a much larger clone just one base away, this may be a read error. This rearrangement joins TRBV7-8 to TRBJ1-1, with D hard to call. The CDR3 runs to 14 residues. The germline V and J ends were trimmed by 5 bases and 5 bases, with 15 bases remaining between them. Germline V gene lookup returns CDR1 SGHVS and CDR2 FQNEAQ. The CDR3 DNA sequence: TGTGCCAGCAGCACCAGACCTTCGAAAACTGAAGCTTTCTTT. This codes for CASSTRPSKTEAFF.

Many counts were recorded for this clonotype. The rearrangement links TRBV5-1 to TRBJ2-7, with D perhaps TRBD2 (6 bases). Between the trimmed V and J ends, which lost 4 bases and 0 bases, there was a span of 11 bases. The CDR3 is 14 amino acids. Germline loops: CDR1 SGHRS, CDR2 YFSETQ. DNA of the CDR3: TGCGCCAGCAGCGGATCTAGCGACTCCTACGAGCAGTACTTC. Translated: CASSGSSDSYEQYF.

This clonotype was detected ten times or more. V usage is TRBV29-1 and J usage is TRBJ1-2, with D possibly matching TRBD1 (6 bases). From germline, CDR1 is SQVTM and CDR2 ANQGSEA. This CDR3 comprises 16 residues. The V and J ends lost 1 base and 0 bases respectively, with 15 bases between them. In DNA, the CDR3 is TGCAGCGTTGAAGTGGCTTGGGAGGGGGCTAACTATGGCTACACCTTC. Translated: CSVEVAWEGANYGYTF.

The sample holds a few counts of this clonotype. The chain uses TRBV7-2 and TRBJ2-3; weak D call: TRBD2 (5 bases). CDR1 is SGHTA, CDR2 FQGNSA, per germline. This CDR3 is built from 14 residues. Trimming removed 6 bases at V and 4 bases at J, with 14 bases between. Here the CDR3 reads CASRLGLAADTQYF. CDR3 DNA: TGTGCCAGCAGGTTGGGTCTAGCTGCAGATACGCAGTATTTT.

Comment on this clonotype: A read error may account for a junction end that differs from germline. The J gene is TRBJ2-7, the V gene TRBV4-1; D uncertain. Per the germline V gene, CDR1 is MGHRA and CDR2 is YSYEKL. This CDR3 has 14 residues. CDR3 in amino acids: CASRQAFSSYEQYF. CDR3 nucleotides: TGCGCCAGCAGACAAGCTTTTAGCTCCTACGAGCAGTACTTC.

There are many counts of this clonotype. The rearrangement uses TRBV7-8 and TRBJ2-2; D is unclear. V was cut by 3 bases and J by 4 bases, with 6 bases left in between. Germline loops: CDR1 SGHVS, CDR2 FQNEAQ. This CDR3 is 13 amino acids long. This CDR3 is CASSFIITGELFF. In nucleotides, the CDR3 is TGTGCCAGCAGCTTTATCATCACCGGGGAGCTGTTTTTT.

On this clonotype itself: It may be a read error: a sequence one base away is much more abundant. The rearrangement uses TRBV12-3 or TRBV12-4 and TRBJ2-7, with D possibly being TRBD2 (6 bases). The CDR3 loop spans 13 amino acids. Trimming shortened V by 5 bases and J by 6 bases, and 14 bases separated the two germline ends. The CDR3 loop reads CASSRGGVCEQYV. CDR3 sequence (DNA): TGTGCCAGCAGTCGGGGCGGGGTATGCGAGCAGTACGTC.

This clonotype has a count of ten or more. The rearrangement joins TRBV15 to TRBJ1-5, with D perhaps TRBD1 (6 bases). This CDR3 contains 17 residues. The V gene's germline CDR1 is LNHNV and CDR2 YYDKDF (reference sequence). Trimming removed 5 bases at V and 6 bases at J, with 23 bases between. The CDR3 DNA sequence: TGTGCCACCAGCCGACCCCCCCTACAGGGAATAGGTCAGCCCCAGCATTTT. Encoded protein: CATSRPPLQGIGQPQHF. The full variable domain, rest sourced from reference TRBV15 and TRBJ1-5, is DAMVIQNPRYQVTQFGKPVTLSCSQTLNHNVMYWYQQKSSQAPKLLFHYYDKDFNNEADTPDNFQSRRPNTSFCFLDIRSPGLGDTAMYLCATSRPPLQGIGQPQHFGDGTRLSIL.

This clonotype was seen repeatedly, ten times or more. The chain is built from TRBV6-4 and TRBJ1-1; TRBD1 matches at 8 bases. This CDR3 is built from 14 residues. V lost 5 bases and J lost 11; bases outside the gene matches: 13. Germline assignment: CDR1 MRHNA and CDR2 SNTAGT. The CDR3 reads CASSTSDRGAVAFF. DNA of the CDR3: TGTGCCAGCAGTACTTCCGACAGGGGCGCCGTGGCTTTCTTT.

The chain employs TRBV9 and TRBJ2-3; 7 nucleotides match TRBD2. The germline gives CDR1 SGDLS, CDR2 YYNGEE. V dropped 3 bases and J dropped 2; count of bases not matched to a gene: 12. The CDR3 runs to 17 residues. CDR3 residues: CASSGGFRRGYTDTQYF. The CDR3 DNA reads as TGTGCCAGCAGCGGCGGTTTCCGGCGGGGGTACACAGATACGCAGTATTTT.

This clonotype has at least ten counts. This chain connects TRBV18 to TRBJ2-5, with D possibly TRBD2 on 6 matching bases. Per the germline V gene, CDR1 is KGHSH and CDR2 is LQKENI. With 6 bases removed from V and 7 bases from J, the gap between germline ends came to 18 bases. The CDR3 runs 14 residues. The CDR3 nucleotides read TGTGCCAGCTCTCCGAGGGACGGGGGATCGACCCAGTACTTC. Translating it yields CASSPRDGGSTQYF.

The table lists this clonotype with many counts. The chain is built from TRBV15 and TRBJ2-4; a weak D match, TRBD2 (6 bases). Between the trimmed V and J ends, which lost 0 bases and 0 bases, there was a span of 12 bases. The CDR3 is made up of 17 amino acids. Germline assignment: CDR1 LNHNV and CDR2 YYDKDF (reference sequence). The CDR3 region has the DNA TGTGCCACCAGCAGAGATCCCACGGGAGTAGCCAAAAACATTCAGTACTTC. Its translation is CATSRDPTGVAKNIQYF.

At least ten counts were recorded for this clonotype. J is TRBJ2-2 and V is TRBV6-2 or TRBV6-3; no clear D. CDR1 is MNHEY and CDR2 is SVGEGT in the germline V gene. The CDR3 is 14 residues long. V lost 6 bases, J lost 0 bases, and 8 bases lay in between. CDR3 protein: CASSRFANTGELFF. The DNA of the CDR3 is TGTGCCAGCAGCAGGTTCGCGAACACCGGGGAGCTGTTTTTT.

This clonotype was seen at least ten times. The J gene is TRBJ1-1, the V gene TRBV30; D unresolved. Between the trimmed V and J ends, which lost 8 bases and 0 bases, there was a span of 13 bases. This CDR3 has 13 residues. Per germline, CDR1 GTSNPN and CDR2 SVGIG (reference sequence). Written as DNA, the CDR3 is TGTGCCGGTTCACAGAATATGAACACTGAAGCTTTCTTT. Its translation is CAGSQNMNTEAFF.

The sample holds many counts of this clonotype. The CDR3 sequence is CASSLVAGHNTEAFF. The CDR3 bases are TGTGCCAGCAGCTTAGTCGCAGGGCATAACACTGAAGCTTTCTTT. The chain uses TRBV7-2 and TRBJ1-1; tentatively, D is TRBD1 (5 bases). The CDR3 totals 15 residues. Trimming stripped 1 base from V and 2 bases from J, with 11 bases between. From germline, CDR1 is SGHTA and CDR2 FQGNSA.

Only a few counts were recorded for this clonotype. The V call is TRBV5-1, the J call TRBJ2-2; tentative D call: TRBD2 (6 bases). V lost 5 bases to trimming and J lost 7 bases, with 12 bases between them. Germline CDR1 SGHRS, CDR2 YFSETQ. CDR3 length: 13 amino acids. The CDR3 protein is CASRRRADGELFF. The CDR3, as DNA: TGCGCCAGCAGGCGGAGGGCCGACGGGGAGCTGTTTTTT.

This clonotype was counted many times. The CDR3, as DNA: TGTGCCAGCAAGGCCCTCTCTGGAAACACCATATATTTT. This translates into CASKALSGNTIYF. V and J are TRBV3-1 and TRBJ1-3; no firm D call. CDR3 length equals 13 residues. The germline gives CDR1 LGHDT, CDR2 YNNKEL (reference sequence). V dropped 7 bases and J dropped 0 bases, with 7 bases sitting between them. Complete variable domain (other parts from reference TRBV3-1 and TRBJ1-3): DTAVSQTPKYLVTQMGNDKSIKCEQNLGHDTMYWYKQDSKKFLKIMFSYNNKELIINETVPNRFSPKSPDKAHLNLHINSLELGDSAVYFCASKALSGNTIYFGEGSWLTVV.

For this clonotype: This may be a read error: a much more frequent sequence differs by one nucleotide. The gene calls are TRBV29-1 and TRBJ2-1; 9 nucleotides align to TRBD1. Germline assignment: CDR1 SQVTM and CDR2 ANQGSEA. The ends lost 7 bases at V and 0 bases at J; junction bases unmatched: 13. This CDR3 region has 17 residues. The CDR3, as DNA: TGCAGCGCTAGGGCCGCCGGGACAGGGAGCTCCTACAATGAGCAGTTCTTC. Its translation is CSARAAGTGSSYNEQFF.

This clonotype was observed many times. The chain combines TRBV20-1 with TRBJ2-2; 9 bases fit TRBD1. Germline loops: CDR1 DFQATT, CDR2 SNEGSKA (reference sequence). V gave up 0 bases and J gave up 1 base; unmatched junction bases: 3. This CDR3 region has 16 residues. The chain's CDR3 is CSARDRTGVNTGELFF. The CDR3 region has the DNA TGCAGTGCTAGAGATCGGACAGGGGTGAACACCGGGGAGCTGTTTTTT.

The chain couples TRBV19 to TRBJ1-5, with D tentatively TRBD1 (6 bases). The V and J ends lost 7 bases and 6 bases respectively, with 13 bases between them. Germline V gene lookup returns CDR1 LNHDA and CDR2 SQIVND (reference sequence). CDR3 length: 13 amino acids. The DNA for the CDR3 is TGTGCCAGTAATGGGGGCGAAGTTCAGCCCCAGCATTTT. Amino acids: CASNGGEVQPQHF.

The table lists this clonotype with many counts. The chain joins TRBV20-1 to TRBJ2-7; tentative D call: TRBD1 (6 bases). Looked up from germline, CDR1 is DFQATT and CDR2 is SNEGSKA (reference sequence). The CDR3 extends over 12 amino acids. The V gene lost 3 bases and the J gene lost 1 base, with 7 bases spanning the gap. Here the CDR3 reads CSASRGSYEQYV. CDR3 nucleotides: TGCAGTGCTAGCAGGGGTTCCTACGAGCAGTACGTC.

This clonotype appeared a single time. This may arise from a read error, as a much more abundant clone is one base away. The V call is TRBV12-3 or TRBV12-4, the J call TRBJ1-4, with D unclear. The CDR3 consists of 12 residues. The DNA of the CDR3 is TGTGCCATCAGTTTTCAAACCGAAAAACTGTTTTTT. Protein: CAISFQTEKLFF.